The clone carrying this T cell receptor beta chain was seen a single time. Unique molecular identifiers were incorporated during preparation of the TCRbeta library. TCRdb itself ran the PCR reads through MiXCR, one entry per CDR3 protein. This sample yields a few hundred thousand distinct CDR3 sequences, of which around 12% are seen a single time; around 6.1% belongs to the top ten. The data are from a study of T-cell reconstitution after alpha-beta-depleted transplantation in children. The V and J ends lost 5 bases and 6 bases respectively, with 14 bases between them. Germline V gene lookup returns CDR1 SGHTA and CDR2 FQGNSA. This CDR3 comprises 13 residues.

Here the sequenced sample was PBMCs from the stem cell graft donor, taken from the stem cell graft. This TCR was recovered from a human donor who donated a stem cell graft to a child with combined immunodeficiency. The chain carries TRBV7-2 and TRBJ2-7; tentative D call: TRBD2 (5 bases). In DNA, the CDR3 is TGTGCCAGCAGCCTCGACGGGATCGGCGAGCAGTACTTC. This codes for CASSLDGIGEQYF. The full variable domain, with the rest looked up from reference TRBV7-2 and TRBJ2-7, is GAGVSQSPSNKVTEKGKDVELRCDPISGHTALYWYRQSLGQGLEFLIYFQGNSAPDKSGLPSDRFSAERTGGSVSTLTIQRTQQEDSAVYLCASSLDGIGEQYFGPGTRLTVT.